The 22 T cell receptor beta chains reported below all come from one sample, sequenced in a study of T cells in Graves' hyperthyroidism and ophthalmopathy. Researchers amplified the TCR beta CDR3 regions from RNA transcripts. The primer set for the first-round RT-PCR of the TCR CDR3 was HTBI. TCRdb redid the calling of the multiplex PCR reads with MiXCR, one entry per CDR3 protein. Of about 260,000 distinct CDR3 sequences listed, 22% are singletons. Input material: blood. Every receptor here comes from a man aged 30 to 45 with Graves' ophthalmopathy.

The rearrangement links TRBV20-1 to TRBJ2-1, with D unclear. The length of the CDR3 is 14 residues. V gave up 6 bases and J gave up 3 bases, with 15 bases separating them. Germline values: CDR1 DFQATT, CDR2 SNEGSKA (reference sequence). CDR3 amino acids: CSAPAKVDYNEQFF. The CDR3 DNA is TGCAGTGCCCCCGCGAAGGTTGACTACAATGAGCAGTTCTTC.

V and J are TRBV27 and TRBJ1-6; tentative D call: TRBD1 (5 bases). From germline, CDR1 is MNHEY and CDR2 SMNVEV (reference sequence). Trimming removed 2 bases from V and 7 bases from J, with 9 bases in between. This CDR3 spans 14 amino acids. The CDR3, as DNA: TGTGCCAGCAGTTTAAGGGACGGGAATTCACCCCTCCACTTT. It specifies CASSLRDGNSPLHF.

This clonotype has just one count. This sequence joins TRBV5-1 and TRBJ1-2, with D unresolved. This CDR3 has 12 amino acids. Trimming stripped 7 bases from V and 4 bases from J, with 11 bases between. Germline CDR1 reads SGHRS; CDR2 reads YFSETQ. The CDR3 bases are TGCGCCAGCGGAGAGTTTAGCTATGGCTACACCTTC. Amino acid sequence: CASGEFSYGYTF.

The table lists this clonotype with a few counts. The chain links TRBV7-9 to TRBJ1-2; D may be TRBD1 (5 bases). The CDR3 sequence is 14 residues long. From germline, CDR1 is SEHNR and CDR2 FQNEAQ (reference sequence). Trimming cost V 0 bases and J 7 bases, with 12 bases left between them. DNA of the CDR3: TGTGCCAGCAGCTTAGCGGGGGGTATACCTGGCTACACCTTC. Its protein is CASSLAGGIPGYTF.

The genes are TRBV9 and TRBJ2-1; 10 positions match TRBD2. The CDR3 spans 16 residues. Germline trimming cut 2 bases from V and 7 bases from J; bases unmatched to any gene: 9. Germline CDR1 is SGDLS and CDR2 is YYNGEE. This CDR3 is CASSVGAGGPFNEQFF. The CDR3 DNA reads TGTGCCAGCAGCGTGGGAGCGGGAGGGCCTTTTAATGAGCAGTTCTTC. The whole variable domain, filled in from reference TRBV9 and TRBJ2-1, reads DSGVTQTPKHLITATGQRVTLRCSPRSGDLSVYWYQQSLDQGLQFLIQYYNGEERAKGNILERFSAQQFPDLHSELNLSSLELGDSALYFCASSVGAGGPFNEQFFGPGTRLTVL.

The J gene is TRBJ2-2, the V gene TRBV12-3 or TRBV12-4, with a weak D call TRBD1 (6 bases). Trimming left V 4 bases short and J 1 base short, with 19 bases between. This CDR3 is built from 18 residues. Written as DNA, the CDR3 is TGTGCCAGCAGTTCCCCTACGACGGGACAACTGAACACCGGGGAGCTGTTTTTT. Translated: CASSSPTTGQLNTGELFF.

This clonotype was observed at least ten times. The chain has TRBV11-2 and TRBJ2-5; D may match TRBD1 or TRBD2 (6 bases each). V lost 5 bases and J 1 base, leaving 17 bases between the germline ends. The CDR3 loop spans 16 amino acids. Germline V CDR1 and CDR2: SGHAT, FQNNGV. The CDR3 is CASSAGKWTVQETQYF. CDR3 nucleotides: TGTGCCAGCAGCGCGGGGAAATGGACAGTCCAAGAGACCCAGTACTTC.

CDR3: CASSDLGGSSVIGEQFF. The CDR3 DNA sequence: TGTGCCAGCAGTGACCTAGGGGGTTCCTCCGTGATAGGTGAGCAGTTCTTC. The J gene is TRBJ2-1, the V gene TRBV6-2 or TRBV6-3; D might be TRBD1 (6 bases). Germline assignment: CDR1 MNHEY and CDR2 SVGEGT. Deletions cut 5 bases from V and 9 bases from J, with 26 bases between. The CDR3 runs to 17 residues.

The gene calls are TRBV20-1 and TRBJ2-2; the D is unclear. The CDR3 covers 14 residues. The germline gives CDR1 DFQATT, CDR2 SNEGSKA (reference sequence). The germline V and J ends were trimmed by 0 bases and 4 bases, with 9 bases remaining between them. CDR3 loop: CSARDRKTTGELFF. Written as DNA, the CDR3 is TGCAGTGCTAGAGATCGCAAGACCACCGGGGAGCTGTTTTTT.

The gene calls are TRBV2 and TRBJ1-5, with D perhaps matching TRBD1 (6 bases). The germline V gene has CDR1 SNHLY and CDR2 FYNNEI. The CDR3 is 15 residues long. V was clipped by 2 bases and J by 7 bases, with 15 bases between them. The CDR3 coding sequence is TGTGCCAGCAGTGAATTCAGGGGTGGGTACCAGCCCCAGCATTTT. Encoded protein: CASSEFRGGYQPQHF.

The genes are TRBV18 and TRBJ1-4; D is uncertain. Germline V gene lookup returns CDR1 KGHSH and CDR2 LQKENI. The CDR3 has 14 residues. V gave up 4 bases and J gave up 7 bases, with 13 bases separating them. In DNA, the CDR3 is TGTGCCAGCTCACTCAATACGGGGAGTGAAAAACTGTTTTTT. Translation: CASSLNTGSEKLFF. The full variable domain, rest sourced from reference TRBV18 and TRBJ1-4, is NAGVMQNPRHLVRRRGQEARLRCSPMKGHSHVYWYRQLPEEGLKFMVYLQKENIIDESGMPKERFSAEFPKEGPSILRIQQVVRGDSAAYFCASSLNTGSEKLFFGSGTQLSVL.

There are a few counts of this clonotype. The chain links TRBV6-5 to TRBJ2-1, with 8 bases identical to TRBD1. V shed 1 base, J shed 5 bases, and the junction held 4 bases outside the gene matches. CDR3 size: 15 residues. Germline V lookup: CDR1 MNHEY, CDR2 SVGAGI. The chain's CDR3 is CASSYWGTGDNEQFF. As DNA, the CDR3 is TGTGCCAGCAGTTACTGGGGGACAGGTGACAATGAGCAGTTCTTC.

The CDR3 nucleotides are TGCGCCAGCAGTGACTCAACTAATGAAAAACTGTTTTTT. Translated, it gives CASSDSTNEKLFF. This chain connects TRBV10-1 to TRBJ1-4; D unresolved. Germline V CDR1 and CDR2: WNHNN, SYGVQD (reference sequence). V was trimmed by 3 bases and J by 0 bases, leaving 2 bases between them. The CDR3 sequence is 13 residues long.

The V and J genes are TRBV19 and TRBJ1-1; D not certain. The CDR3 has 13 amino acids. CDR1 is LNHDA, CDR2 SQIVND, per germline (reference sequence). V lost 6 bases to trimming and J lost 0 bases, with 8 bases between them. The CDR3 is CASRPRMNTEAFF. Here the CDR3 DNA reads TGTGCCAGTAGACCAAGAATGAACACTGAAGCTTTCTTT.

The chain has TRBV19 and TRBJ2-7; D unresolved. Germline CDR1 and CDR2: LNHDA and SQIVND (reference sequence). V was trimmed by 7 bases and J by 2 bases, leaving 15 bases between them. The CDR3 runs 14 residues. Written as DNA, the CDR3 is TGTGCCAGTACCCCCCGACCGCCTCCCTACGAGCAGTACTTC. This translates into CASTPRPPPYEQYF. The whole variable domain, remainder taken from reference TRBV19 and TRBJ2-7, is DGGITQSPKYLFRKEGQNVTLSCEQNLNHDAMYWYRQDPGQGLRLIYYSQIVNDFQKGDIAEGYSVSREKKESFPLTVTSAQKNPTAFYLCASTPRPPPYEQYFGPGTRLTVT.

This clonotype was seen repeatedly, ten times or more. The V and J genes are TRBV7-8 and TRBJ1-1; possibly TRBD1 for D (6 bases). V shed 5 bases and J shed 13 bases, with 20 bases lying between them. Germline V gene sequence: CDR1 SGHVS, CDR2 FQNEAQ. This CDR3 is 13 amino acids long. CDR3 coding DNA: TGTGCCAGCAGCCCCGAGTATCTGGGCAGGGGTTTCTTT. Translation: CASSPEYLGRGFF. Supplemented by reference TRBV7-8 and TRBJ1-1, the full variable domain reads GAGVSQSPRYKVAKRGQDVALRCDPISGHVSLFWYQQALGQGPEFLTYFQNEAQLDKSGLPSDRFFAERPEGSVSTLKIQRTQQEDSAVYLCASSPEYLGRGFFGQGTRLTVV.

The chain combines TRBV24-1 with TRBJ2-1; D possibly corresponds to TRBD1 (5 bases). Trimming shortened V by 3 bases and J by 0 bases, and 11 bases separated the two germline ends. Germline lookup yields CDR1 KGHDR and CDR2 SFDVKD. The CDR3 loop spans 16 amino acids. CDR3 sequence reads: CATSDTQVTSYNEQFF. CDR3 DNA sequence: TGTGCCACCAGTGATACACAGGTGACCTCCTACAATGAGCAGTTCTTC.

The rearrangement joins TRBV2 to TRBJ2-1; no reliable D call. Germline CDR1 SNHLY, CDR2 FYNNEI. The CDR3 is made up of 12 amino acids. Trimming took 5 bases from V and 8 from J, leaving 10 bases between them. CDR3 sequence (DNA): TGTGCCAGCAGTAAAGACATCGATGAGCAGTTCTTC. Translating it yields CASSKDIDEQFF. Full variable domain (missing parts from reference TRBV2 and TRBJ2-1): EPEVTQTPSHQVTQMGQEVILRCVPISNHLYFYWYRQILGQKVEFLVSFYNNEISEKSEIFDDQFSVERPDGSNFTLKIRSTKLEDSAMYFCASSKDIDEQFFGPGTRLTVL.

DNA of the CDR3: TGTGCCAGCAGCTTAGCGGCGGGCCCCTATGGCTACACCTTC. Translated, it gives CASSLAAGPYGYTF. The V gene is TRBV7-9, the J gene TRBJ1-2; D call uncertain. Germline CDR1 reads SEHNR; CDR2 reads FQNEAQ (reference sequence). The CDR3 consists of 14 residues. The germline V and J ends were trimmed by 0 bases and 4 bases, with 9 bases remaining between them.

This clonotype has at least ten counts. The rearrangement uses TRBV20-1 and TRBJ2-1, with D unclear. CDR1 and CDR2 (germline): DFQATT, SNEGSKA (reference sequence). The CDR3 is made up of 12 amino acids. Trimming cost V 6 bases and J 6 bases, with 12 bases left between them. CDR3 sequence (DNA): TGCAGTGCCACTGGTGAAGTCAATGAGCAGTTCTTC. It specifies CSATGEVNEQFF.

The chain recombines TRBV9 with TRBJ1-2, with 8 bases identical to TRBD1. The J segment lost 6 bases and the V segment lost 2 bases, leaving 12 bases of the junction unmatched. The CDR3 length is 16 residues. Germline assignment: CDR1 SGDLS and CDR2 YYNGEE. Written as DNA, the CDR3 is TGTGCCAGCAGCGTTGGAGGGACAGGAAGTTATCATGGCTACACCTTC. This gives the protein CASSVGGTGSYHGYTF.

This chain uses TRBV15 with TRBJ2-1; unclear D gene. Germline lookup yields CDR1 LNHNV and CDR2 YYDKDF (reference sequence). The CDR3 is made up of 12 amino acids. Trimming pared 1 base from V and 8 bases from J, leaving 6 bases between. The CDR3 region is CATSRVLDEQFF. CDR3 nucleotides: TGTGCCACCAGCAGAGTGTTAGATGAGCAGTTCTTC.